This T cell receptor beta chain was sequenced during a study of CD8+ T cells in alopecia areata. The authors extracted RNA and reverse transcribed it into cDNA as the sequencing template. Using immunoSEQ multiplex PCR, the repertoire was profiled, and TCRdb retains in-frame clones only, with some absent. This table holds about 200,000 clones, more than 45% found once. The study's findings and limits: Expanded CD8+ clones among the top 100, and scalp clonality, were significantly decreased by tofacitinib. Uncertainty about whether baseline CD8+ expansion is linked to response remains, with one nonresponder. In blood and scalp, many expanded lesional clones persisted during tofacitinib.

Treatment reported: oral pan-JAK inhibitor, 5-10 mg twice daily. Collected material from alopecia areata patients comprised lesional scalp punch biopsies and peripheral blood. As regards this clone: Its cognate antigen is unknown.

The CDR3 spans 14 residues. Per germline, CDR1 SGHTA and CDR2 FQGNSA. Deletions cut 5 bases from V and 2 bases from J, with 12 bases between. This TCR came from a human donor with alopecia areata. The genes are TRBV7-2 and TRBJ2-5; the D is unclear. The source was CD4+ T cells sorted from blood, collected at week 4, from a patient treated with tofacitinib. CDR3 amino acids: CASSLQVGQETQYF. CDR3 bases: TGTGCCAGCAGCCTGCAGGTGGGGCAAGAGACCCAGTACTTC.